The 26 T cell receptor beta chains below come from one sample, sequenced in a study of regulatory T cells in long-lasting Graves disease. As to time point: newly diagnosed GD, antithyroid drugs for less than 3 months. PBMC-extracted RNA yielded the TCR library. Arm-PCR of CDR3 regions and iRepertoire HTBI primers were used to build TCR beta libraries. Each CDR3 protein is one row after TCRdb ran MiXCR on the multiplex PCR reads. In the table there are about 380,000 distinct CDR3 sequences, 15% of which are singletons. The sequencing here drew on peripheral blood mononuclear cells (PBMCs), taken at new diagnosis, from a patient treated with antithyroid drugs. The receptors were sampled from a female donor with Graves disease.

In its sample, this clonotype was seen many times. The rearrangement uses TRBV29-1 and TRBJ2-5; D perhaps matches TRBD1 (7 bases). Per the germline V gene, CDR1 is SQVTM and CDR2 is ANQGSEA. The CDR3 spans 12 residues. V lost 8 bases to trimming and J lost 5 bases, with 15 bases between them. CDR3 residues: CSYFRGEETQYF. CDR3 nucleotide sequence: TGCAGCTATTTCAGGGGGGAGGAGACCCAGTACTTC.

The chain recombines TRBV28 with TRBJ2-7; 8 bases map to TRBD2. The germline V gene encodes CDR1 MDHEN and CDR2 SYDVKM. V lost 10 bases, J lost 0 bases, and 5 bases stayed unmatched. The CDR3 spans 13 residues. CDR3 in amino acids: CATESGSSYEQYF. In nucleotides, the CDR3 is TGTGCCACCGAGAGCGGGAGCTCCTACGAGCAGTACTTC. The complete variable domain, with remaining parts taken from reference TRBV28 and TRBJ2-7, reads DVKVTQSSRYLVKRTGEKVFLECVQDMDHENMFWYRQDPGLGLRLIYFSYDVKMKEKGDIPEGYSVSREKKERFSLILESASTNQTSMYLCATESGSSYEQYFGPGTRLTVT.

This clonotype showed up many times. This chain connects TRBV3-1 to TRBJ2-3; TRBD2 matches at 13 bases. The CDR3 runs to 14 residues. Germline trimming cut 3 bases from V and 7 bases from J; bases unmatched to any gene: 1. Germline CDR1 and CDR2: LGHDT and YNNKEL (reference sequence). DNA for the CDR3: TGTGCCAGCAGCCAGGGACTAGCGGGAAATACGCAGTATTTT. It is translated as CASSQGLAGNTQYF.

In its sample, this clonotype was seen many times. The chain combines TRBV20-1 with TRBJ1-1; TRBD1 aligns across 7 bases. Germline CDR1 is DFQATT and CDR2 is SNEGSKA (reference sequence). Unmatched junction bases numbered 5, after V lost 5 bases and J lost 2 bases. The CDR3 spans 13 residues. CDR3 DNA: TGCAGTGCTGCGGACAGGCGAAACACTGAAGCTTTCTTT. Amino acid sequence: CSAADRRNTEAFF.

This clonotype was seen ten or more times. The chain recombines TRBV7-2 with TRBJ2-5, with a weak D call TRBD1 (5 bases). V dropped 4 bases and J dropped 1 base, with 13 bases sitting between them. This CDR3 has 15 amino acids. CDR1 is SGHTA, CDR2 FQGNSA, per germline. The CDR3 DNA follows: TGTGCCAGCAGCTATTCGGTGCAGGGCCAAGAGACCCAGTACTTC. This sequence encodes CASSYSVQGQETQYF. The full variable domain, its missing parts supplied by reference TRBV7-2 and TRBJ2-5, is GAGVSQSPSNKVTEKGKDVELRCDPISGHTALYWYRQSLGQGLEFLIYFQGNSAPDKSGLPSDRFSAERTGGSVSTLTIQRTQQEDSAVYLCASSYSVQGQETQYFGPGTRLLVL.

This clonotype was recorded at least ten times. This sequence joins TRBV2 and TRBJ1-1; 7 nucleotides match TRBD1. This CDR3 region has 14 residues. Per the germline V gene, CDR1 is SNHLY and CDR2 is FYNNEI. V lost 1 base, J lost 5 bases, and 4 bases stayed unmatched. The CDR3 reads CASSEVLQGTEAFF. The CDR3, as DNA: TGTGCCAGCAGTGAAGTCCTACAGGGGACTGAAGCTTTCTTT.

This clonotype was recorded many times. The chain recombines TRBV29-1 with TRBJ1-1; perhaps TRBD1 as D (6 bases). The CDR3 extends over 13 amino acids. Germline V lookup: CDR1 SQVTM, CDR2 ANQGSEA. Trimming removed 6 bases from V and 6 bases from J, with 17 bases in between. CDR3 bases: TGCAGCGTACGAATTGGCAGGGGCCCTGAAGCTTTCTTT. Its protein is CSVRIGRGPEAFF.

V is TRBV19 and J is TRBJ1-2; D is unresolved. The CDR3 runs 15 residues. Trimming removed 1 base at V and 3 bases at J, with 12 bases between. Germline V lookup: CDR1 LNHDA, CDR2 SQIVND (reference sequence). CDR3 in DNA: TGTGCCAGTAGTATAGGAGGCGGGCGCGACTATGGCTACACCTTC. Translated, it gives CASSIGGGRDYGYTF.

The V gene is TRBV28, the J gene TRBJ2-7; TRBD2 aligns across 8 bases. J gave up 7 bases and V 6 bases, and 17 bases lay outside the gene matches. The CDR3 contains 16 residues. Per germline, CDR1 MDHEN and CDR2 SYDVKM. This chain's CDR3 is CASSFLGTSWVWEQYF. The CDR3 nucleotides read TGTGCCAGCAGCTTTCTGGGGACTAGTTGGGTGTGGGAGCAGTACTTC.

This clonotype was counted many times. This chain uses TRBV13 with TRBJ2-7; 9 positions agree with TRBD1. CDR1 is PRHDT, CDR2 FYEKMQ, per germline (reference sequence). The ends lost 4 bases at V and 0 bases at J; junction bases unmatched: 7. The CDR3 has 16 residues. CDR3 sequence reads: CASSSRGTGSSYEQYF. Here the CDR3 DNA reads TGTGCCAGCAGCTCAAGAGGGACAGGGAGCTCCTACGAGCAGTACTTC.

This clonotype was seen many times. V usage is TRBV28 and J usage is TRBJ2-7; weak D call: TRBD1 (7 bases). CDR3 length: 14 amino acids. Trimming cost V 2 bases and J 3 bases, with 11 bases left between them. Germline V CDR1 and CDR2: MDHEN, SYDVKM. The CDR3 loop is CASSLVRGDYEQYF. CDR3 DNA: TGTGCCAGCAGTTTAGTCAGGGGGGACTACGAGCAGTACTTC.

The chain recombines TRBV7-9 with TRBJ1-2; D is unresolved. Per the germline V gene, CDR1 is SEHNR and CDR2 is FQNEAQ (reference sequence). This CDR3 is built from 14 residues. The V gene lost 3 bases and the J gene lost 1 base, with 9 bases spanning the gap. The CDR3 sequence: CASSFPAVNYGYTF. The CDR3 coding sequence is TGTGCCAGCAGCTTTCCCGCAGTTAACTATGGCTACACCTTC.

This clonotype has at least ten counts. The rearrangement links TRBV5-1 to TRBJ2-5, with D possibly TRBD1 on 6 matching bases. The germline gives CDR1 SGHRS, CDR2 YFSETQ. V lost 7 bases and J lost 1, with 11 bases in between. This CDR3 has 13 residues. CDR3 coding DNA: TGCGCCAGCCGGTTGGACAGCCAAGAGACCCAGTACTTC. This encodes CASRLDSQETQYF.

CDR3 amino acids: CASSLDLRGEQYF. DNA of the CDR3: TGTGCCAGCAGTTTAGACCTCCGCGGCGAGCAGTACTTC. The chain combines TRBV6-2 or TRBV6-3 with TRBJ2-7; D unclear. This CDR3 is built from 13 residues. The germline V and J ends were trimmed by 4 bases and 6 bases, with 13 bases remaining between them. Germline values: CDR1 MNHEY, CDR2 SVGEGT.

In its sample, this clonotype was seen many times. The chain joins TRBV6-1 to TRBJ1-6; no clear D. This CDR3 is 13 amino acids long. V gave up 7 bases and J gave up 5 bases, with 9 bases separating them. Germline-derived CDR1 and CDR2 are MNHNS and SASEGT. CDR3 in amino acids: CASTELDNSPLHF. The CDR3 DNA is TGTGCCAGCACCGAGCTGGATAATTCACCCCTCCACTTT.

Ten or more counts support this clonotype. The chain employs TRBV20-1 and TRBJ1-5; D call uncertain. The V gene's germline CDR1 is DFQATT and CDR2 SNEGSKA (reference sequence). The CDR3 is 14 residues long. V lost 3 bases and J 0 bases, leaving 9 bases between the germline ends. The CDR3 DNA follows: TGCAGTGCTAGTCCAAAGTATAGCAATCAGCCCCAGCATTTT. As protein: CSASPKYSNQPQHF.

In its sample, this clonotype was seen many times. This chain links TRBV10-2 with TRBJ2-1, with 11 bases identical to TRBD1. The CDR3 runs to 13 residues. The V gene's germline CDR1 is WSHSY and CDR2 SAAADI. J lost 10 bases, V lost 5 bases, and 4 bases had no gene match. CDR3 DNA sequence: TGCGCCAGCAGTAAGGGACAGGGGGTCGAGCAGTTCTTC. It translates to CASSKGQGVEQFF.

This clonotype was observed many times. CDR3 protein: CAIRKVTSRGYTF. As DNA, the CDR3 is TGTGCCATCAGAAAGGTTACTTCGAGAGGCTACACCTTC. The rearrangement joins TRBV10-3 to TRBJ1-2; D gene ambiguous. The CDR3 is made up of 13 amino acids. The V gene's germline CDR1 is ENHRY and CDR2 SYGVKD. Deletions cut 6 bases from V and 8 bases from J, with 16 bases between.

There are many counts of this clonotype. The chain employs TRBV4-1 and TRBJ2-5, with a possible D match to TRBD2 (6 bases). The germline V gene has CDR1 MGHRA and CDR2 YSYEKL. Trimming took off 4 bases at V and 2 bases at J, with 17 bases between the two ends. This CDR3 spans 16 amino acids. The CDR3 nucleotides are TGCGCCAGCAGCCCCCCTCGGGGGAGGTCGCAAGAGACCCAGTACTTC. Protein sequence: CASSPPRGRSQETQYF.

This clonotype was found a few times. J is TRBJ2-5 and V is TRBV11-2; D may be TRBD2 (7 bases). The CDR3 contains 14 residues. The germline gives CDR1 SGHAT, CDR2 FQNNGV. V was shortened by 7 bases and J by 7 bases, with 19 bases between the two germline ends. The CDR3 here is CASNNLGGGGTQYF. For the CDR3, the DNA is TGTGCCAGCAACAACTTAGGGGGGGGGGGGACCCAGTACTTC. Filled out from reference TRBV11-2 and TRBJ2-5, the complete variable domain reads EAGVAQSPRYKIIEKRQSVAFWCNPISGHATLYWYQQILGQGPKLLIQFQNNGVVDDSQLPKDRFSAERLKGVDSTLKIQPAKLEDSAVYLCASNNLGGGGTQYFGPGTRLLVL.

This clonotype has at least ten counts. V usage is TRBV20-1 and J usage is TRBJ2-7, with no clear D. The CDR3 runs to 11 residues. Germline values: CDR1 DFQATT, CDR2 SNEGSKA (reference sequence). The V end lost 3 bases, the J end lost 4 bases, and 7 bases lay between the germline ends. The CDR3 loop reads CSARQAYEQYF. In DNA, the CDR3 is TGCAGTGCTAGGCAGGCATACGAGCAGTACTTC.

This clonotype was recorded at least ten times. The chain recombines TRBV5-1 with TRBJ1-1, with 8 bases identical to TRBD1. Germline lookup yields CDR1 SGHRS and CDR2 YFSETQ. The trim removed 3 bases at V and 1 base at J, leaving 2 bases unmatched. The CDR3 loop spans 14 amino acids. The CDR3 region is CASSSTGENTEAFF. In DNA, the CDR3 is TGCGCCAGCAGCTCGACAGGGGAGAACACTGAAGCTTTCTTT. Full variable domain (missing parts from reference TRBV5-1 and TRBJ1-1): KAGVTQTPRYLIKTRGQQVTLSCSPISGHRSVSWYQQTPGQGLQFLFEYFSETQRNKGNFPGRFSGRQFSNSRSEMNVSTLELGDSALYLCASSSTGENTEAFFGQGTRLTVV.

This clonotype has at least ten counts. The V and J genes are TRBV3-1 and TRBJ2-1; D is undetermined. The germline V and J ends were trimmed by 3 bases and 0 bases, with 6 bases remaining between them. Per germline, CDR1 LGHDT and CDR2 YNNKEL (reference sequence). The CDR3 has 14 residues. The CDR3 coding sequence is TGTGCCAGCAGCCATTATGGCTCCTACAATGAGCAGTTCTTC. This codes for CASSHYGSYNEQFF.

This clonotype was observed many times. V usage is TRBV5-5 and J usage is TRBJ2-3; 7 nucleotides agree with TRBD2. Germline-derived CDR1 and CDR2 are SGHKS and YYEKEE (reference sequence). V shed 0 bases, J shed 2 bases, and the junction held 9 bases outside the gene matches. This CDR3 region has 17 residues. CDR3 protein: CASSLAHGGGTTDTQYF. The CDR3 coding sequence is TGTGCCAGCAGCTTGGCCCACGGCGGGGGAACCACAGATACGCAGTATTTT.

This clonotype was counted many times. The V call is TRBV11-2, the J call TRBJ2-5; D not resolved. The CDR3 is 15 residues long. Between the trimmed V and J ends, which lost 7 bases and 7 bases, there was a span of 22 bases. CDR1 and CDR2 (germline): SGHAT, FQNNGV. Written as DNA, the CDR3 is TGTGCCAGCACCCCACGAATAGCCCCCTTTGTGACCCAGTACTTC. Its translation: CASTPRIAPFVTQYF.

As concerns this clonotype: Since a far larger clone is one base different, this is likely a read error. The chain employs TRBV7-9 and TRBJ2-1, with TRBD2 identical over 9 bases. CDR3 length equals 16 residues. After removal of 1 base from V and 6 bases from J, the junction contained 7 bases not matched to a gene. CDR1 SEHNR and CDR2 FQNEAQ come from the germline V gene (reference sequence). CDR3 in amino acids: CASSLGLRGGTNEQFF. CDR3 DNA: TGTGCCAGCAGCTTAGGCCTGCGGGGGGGCACCAATGAGCAGTTCTTC.